This is a list of T cell receptor beta chains from one sample in a study of CD8+ T cells in alopecia areata. Clones were sequenced by immunoSEQ multiplex PCR, and TCRdb holds only the in-frame ones, with some missing. The data contain 140,000 to 150,000 clones, 45% to 60% of them singletons. The material sequenced was CD4+ T cells sorted from blood, taken at week 0. The receptors originated from a human donor with alopecia areata. CDR3s include the opening cysteine and the closing phenylalanine or tryptophan. A D gene is named only where the DNA matches it firmly. The size entry is marked missing in some rows and otherwise reads once, few, many or a size class.

j_call: TRBJ2-5
v_call: TRBV29-1
d_call: TRBD1
clone_size: few
cdr3_aa: CSVELGQRQGETQYF
cdr3_nt: TGCAGCGTTGAATTGGGACAACGACAGGGAGAGACCCAGTACTTC

j_call: TRBJ1-5
v_call: TRBV5-1
d_call: NA
clone_size: few
cdr3_aa: CASSLGVYSNQPQHF
cdr3_nt: TGCGCCAGCAGCTTGGGGGTTTATAGCAATCAGCCCCAGCATTTT

j_call: TRBJ1-3
v_call: TRBV7-2
d_call: TRBD1
clone_size: NA
cdr3_aa: CASSLGGQGIAGNTIYF
cdr3_nt: TGTGCCAGCAGCTTAGGTGGACAGGGAATTGCTGGAAACACCATATATTTT

j_call: TRBJ1-2
v_call: TRBV2
d_call: NA
clone_size: NA
cdr3_aa: CASSVDIGQGYTF
cdr3_nt: TGTGCCAGCAGCGTGGACATAGGACAGGGCTACACCTTC

j_call: TRBJ1-2
v_call: TRBV5-4
d_call: NA
clone_size: NA
cdr3_aa: CASSEGYGYTF
cdr3_nt: TGTGCCAGCAGCGAAGGGTATGGCTACACCTTC

j_call: TRBJ1-5
v_call: TRBV2
d_call: NA
clone_size: NA
cdr3_aa: CASSWDEQGNQPQHF
cdr3_nt: TGTGCCAGCAGTTGGGACGAACAGGGCAATCAGCCCCAGCATTTT

j_call: TRBJ1-5
v_call: TRBV5-6
d_call: NA
clone_size: NA
cdr3_aa: CASSLGPDQPQHF
cdr3_nt: TGTGCCAGCAGCTTGGGGCCCGATCAGCCCCAGCATTTT

j_call: TRBJ2-5
v_call: TRBV27
d_call: NA
clone_size: NA
cdr3_aa: CASSSIAAQETQYF
cdr3_nt: TGTGCCAGCAGTTCAATAGCGGCACAAGAGACCCAGTACTTC

j_call: TRBJ2-6
v_call: TRBV7-9
d_call: NA
clone_size: NA
cdr3_aa: CASTKNSGANVLTF
cdr3_nt: TGTGCCAGCACCAAGAACTCTGGGGCCAACGTCCTGACTTTC

j_call: TRBJ1-1
v_call: TRBV5-1
d_call: TRBD1
clone_size: NA
cdr3_aa: CASSLRTGGKNTEAFF
cdr3_nt: TGCGCCAGCAGTCTAAGGACAGGGGGTAAGAACACTGAAGCTTTCTTT

j_call: TRBJ2-7
v_call: TRBV4-2
d_call: TRBD2
clone_size: NA
cdr3_aa: CASSQAGLARREQYF
cdr3_nt: TGTGCCAGCAGCCAAGCTGGACTAGCAAGGCGCGAGCAGTACTTC

j_call: TRBJ2-1
v_call: TRBV4-2
d_call: TRBD2
clone_size: NA
cdr3_aa: CASSGPGLGYNEQFF
cdr3_nt: TGTGCCAGCAGCGGACCGGGACTAGGCTACAATGAGCAGTTCTTC

j_call: TRBJ2-7
v_call: TRBV6-5
d_call: NA
clone_size: NA
cdr3_aa: CASRDPSRYEQYF
cdr3_nt: TGTGCCAGCAGAGACCCCAGCCGATACGAGCAGTACTTC

j_call: TRBJ2-7
v_call: TRBV28
d_call: NA
clone_size: NA
cdr3_aa: CASNPQTSSYEQYF
cdr3_nt: TGTGCCAGCAACCCGCAGACGAGCTCCTACGAGCAGTACTTC

j_call: TRBJ1-1
v_call: TRBV14
d_call: NA
clone_size: NA
cdr3_aa: CASSPLITTNTEAFF
cdr3_nt: TGTGCCAGCAGCCCTCTGATTACCACAAACACTGAAGCTTTCTTT

j_call: TRBJ2-7
v_call: TRBV11-2
d_call: TRBD2
clone_size: NA
cdr3_aa: CASSLLAGGPNEQYF
cdr3_nt: TGTGCCAGCAGCCTTCTAGCGGGAGGTCCCAACGAGCAGTACTTC